This T cell receptor (beta chain) originates from a study of T cell clusters in autoimmune cytopenias. At the level of the study: Per sample, median TRB depth was about 52,000 reads, yielding a median roughly 2,000 distinct clonotypes. Study-wide results and limits: TRB repertoire shifts in secondary cytopenia and chronic lymphocytic leukemia mostly reflected lymphoma, not autoimmunity.

Note on this clonotype: Its antigen is unidentified.

TRB was amplified from approximately 230 ng of peripheral blood genomic DNA per sample. TRB rearrangements were amplified by touch-down multiplex PCR with mixed TRB-A/B primers. TCRdb reprocessed the multiplex PCR reads and stores each CDR3 protein as one record, lacking DNA. In total, the table holds more than 7,000 distinct CDR3 sequences. This sample also appeared in a second study, on T cell repertoires in aging, cancer and after chemotherapy. Turning to that study: Compared with age-matched healthy donors, untreated hematological or solid cancer patients showed higher blood TCR clonality. In healthy donors, age-related TCR diversity loss mainly reflected lost richness.

The sample was peripheral blood. The TCR sequence derives from a human donor in good health.

CDR3 in amino acids: CASSEFGAGGKVWLFF. J is TRBJ2-1 and V is TRBV6-1; no DNA is available, so the TRBD1 call from TCRdb remains unchecked. CDR3 length: 16 amino acids. The germline V gene encodes CDR1 MNHNS and CDR2 SASEGT.